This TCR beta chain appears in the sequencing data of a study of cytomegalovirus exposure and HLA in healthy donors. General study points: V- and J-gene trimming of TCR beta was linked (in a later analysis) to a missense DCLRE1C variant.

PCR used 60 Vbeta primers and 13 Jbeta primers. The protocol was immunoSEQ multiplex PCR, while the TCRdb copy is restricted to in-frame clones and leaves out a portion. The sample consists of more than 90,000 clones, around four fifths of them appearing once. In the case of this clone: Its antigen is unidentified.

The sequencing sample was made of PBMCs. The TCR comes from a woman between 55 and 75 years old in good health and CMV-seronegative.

The CDR3 sequence is CASSRDTIYGYTF. The CDR3 coding sequence is TGTGCCAGTAGTCGGGACACAATCTATGGCTACACCTTC. J is TRBJ1-2 and V is TRBV19; D perhaps matches TRBD1 (6 bases). V lost 5 bases to trimming and J lost 4 bases, with 11 bases between them. The CDR3 sequence is 13 residues long. CDR1 LNHDA and CDR2 SQIVND come from the germline V gene (reference sequence).